Shown below are 31 T cell receptor beta chains from a single sample sequenced in a study of blood T cell repertoires in COVID-19. TCRdb's table, derived via immunoSEQ multiplex PCR, lists solely in-frame clones and lacks some. The sample holds about 220,000 clones, roughly nine tenths seen once. Sequencing was carried out using PBMCs or T cells enriched from blood (not recorded which). These receptors all stem from a woman in her 30s who had recovered from COVID-19.

The rearrangement joins TRBV5-1 to TRBJ2-1; TRBD2 agrees at 7 bases. This CDR3 has 17 amino acids. The germline CDR1 and CDR2 sequences are SGHRS and YFSETQ. The V and J ends lost 0 bases and 0 bases, in that order; junction bases with no gene match: 6. CDR3 nucleotides: TGCGCCAGCAGCTTGGACAGCGGGGCAATCTCCTACAATGAGCAGTTCTTC. Residues: CASSLDSGAISYNEQFF. The whole variable domain, remainder taken from reference TRBV5-1 and TRBJ2-1, is KAGVTQTPRYLIKTRGQQVTLSCSPISGHRSVSWYQQTPGQGLQFLFEYFSETQRNKGNFPGRFSGRQFSNSRSEMNVSTLELGDSALYLCASSLDSGAISYNEQFFGPGTRLTVL.

This chain connects TRBV7-8 to TRBJ2-1; 7 bases map to TRBD1. The V segment lost 4 bases and the J segment 0 bases; nucleotides outside the gene matches: 12. Germline CDR1 is SGHVS and CDR2 is FQNEAQ. The CDR3 has 18 amino acids. The chain's CDR3 is CASSSGTAPRSSYNEQFF. The CDR3 nucleotides are TGTGCCAGCAGCTCAGGGACAGCCCCCCGGAGCTCCTACAATGAGCAGTTCTTC. The complete variable domain, with remaining parts taken from reference TRBV7-8 and TRBJ2-1, reads GAGVSQSPRYKVAKRGQDVALRCDPISGHVSLFWYQQALGQGPEFLTYFQNEAQLDKSGLPSDRFFAERPEGSVSTLKIQRTQQEDSAVYLCASSSGTAPRSSYNEQFFGPGTRLTVL.

The chain recombines TRBV4-2 with TRBJ2-3, with 14 bases that match TRBD2. J was trimmed by 4 bases and V by 4 bases; bases with no gene match: 10. Per germline, CDR1 LGHNA and CDR2 YNFKEQ. The CDR3 sequence is 18 residues long. CDR3 loop: CASSPVSQTSGGADTQYF. As DNA, the CDR3 is TGTGCCAGCAGCCCAGTCTCTCAGACTAGCGGGGGGGCAGATACGCAGTATTTT.

The chain couples TRBV18 to TRBJ1-2; the match to TRBD1 covers 7 bases. The germline CDR1 and CDR2 sequences are KGHSH and LQKENI. V lost 2 bases to trimming and J lost 0 bases; unmatched junction nucleotides: 3. The CDR3 sequence is 15 residues long. CDR3 sequence: CASSPTDRANYGYTF. The DNA for the CDR3 is TGTGCCAGCTCACCAACTGACAGGGCTAACTATGGCTACACCTTC.

The CDR3 DNA is TGTGCCAGCAGCTTCACTCAGGGTACCCCGGATGTCTACACCTTC. Protein: CASSFTQGTPDVYTF. The genes are TRBV9 and TRBJ1-2; D is perhaps TRBD1 (5 bases). V dropped 4 bases and J dropped 10 bases, with 23 bases sitting between them. This CDR3 contains 15 residues. Looked up from germline, CDR1 is SGDLS and CDR2 is YYNGEE.

A single count supports this clone. V gene TRBV11-2 combines with J gene TRBJ2-1; maybe TRBD1 (6 bases). V was trimmed by 1 base and J by 4 bases, leaving 11 bases between them. The CDR3 sequence is 15 residues long. Germline CDR1 and CDR2: SGHAT and FQNNGV. CDR3 loop: CASSLGPDRYNEQFF. For the CDR3, the DNA is TGTGCCAGCAGCTTAGGGCCGGACAGATACAATGAGCAGTTCTTC.

This rearrangement joins TRBV2 to TRBJ2-7, with D possibly being TRBD1 (6 bases). V was pared by 6 bases and J by 6 bases, with 18 bases between. The CDR3 has 14 residues. CDR1 is SNHLY, CDR2 FYNNEI, per germline. In nucleotides, the CDR3 is TGTGCCAGCAGGAGGGGGACGGGGACCGTCGAGCAGTACTTC. Its translation is CASRRGTGTVEQYF.

This sequence joins TRBV4-2 and TRBJ1-6; 8 bases agree with TRBD1. V shed 3 bases, J shed 8 bases, and the junction held 3 bases outside the gene matches. CDR1 is LGHNA, CDR2 YNFKEQ, per germline. The CDR3 is 14 residues long. The CDR3 DNA reads TGTGCCAGCAGCCAGGACAGGGTAGATTCACCCCTCCACTTT. This codes for CASSQDRVDSPLHF.

V and J are TRBV13 and TRBJ1-1, with 7 bases identical to TRBD1. J gave up 5 bases and V 4 bases, and 4 bases lay outside the gene matches. Germline-derived CDR1 and CDR2 are PRHDT and FYEKMQ (reference sequence). The CDR3 sequence is 13 residues long. CDR3 sequence (DNA): TGTGCCAGCAGCTCTCAGACAGGGACTGAAGCTTTCTTT. As protein: CASSSQTGTEAFF.

The J gene is TRBJ1-6, the V gene TRBV1. TRBV1 corresponds to a pseudogene. CDR3 length: 13 residues. The CDR3 sequence is CTSSQIDDLPLHF. The DNA for the CDR3 is TGCACCAGCAGCCAGATAGACGACTTACCCCTCCACTTT.

The genes are TRBV5-4 and TRBJ2-3; D is possibly TRBD2 (6 bases). V gave up 7 bases and J gave up 0 bases, with 18 bases separating them. CDR3 size: 16 residues. CDR1 is SGHNT, CDR2 YYREEE, per germline (reference sequence). The CDR3 DNA is TGTGCCAGCGGTTTGGTTCTGCGGGGTAGCACAGATACGCAGTATTTT. This codes for CASGLVLRGSTDTQYF.

The gene calls are TRBV9 and TRBJ2-5; the match to TRBD1 covers 8 bases. CDR1 SGDLS and CDR2 YYNGEE come from the germline V gene. The CDR3 spans 15 residues. V shed 4 bases, J shed 1 base, and the junction held 6 bases outside the gene matches. DNA for the CDR3: TGTGCCAGCAGCCCGGGACAGGCGGCCCAAGAGACCCAGTACTTC. Its protein product is CASSPGQAAQETQYF. The entire variable domain, with the rest obtained from reference TRBV9 and TRBJ2-5, is as follows: DSGVTQTPKHLITATGQRVTLRCSPRSGDLSVYWYQQSLDQGLQFLIQYYNGEERAKGNILERFSAQQFPDLHSELNLSSLELGDSALYFCASSPGQAAQETQYFGPGTRLLVL.

This chain uses TRBV4-1 with TRBJ1-2; 12 bases line up with TRBD1. The V segment lost 1 base and the J segment 5 bases; nucleotides outside the gene matches: 14. Germline values: CDR1 MGHRA, CDR2 YSYEKL. This CDR3 contains 19 residues. The DNA for the CDR3 is TGCGCCAGCAGCCAAGGAGAAAGCTTCTCGGGACAGGGGGCGTATGGCTACACCTTC. This encodes CASSQGESFSGQGAYGYTF.

The chain's CDR3 is CASSSAGTKAYEQYF. In nucleotides, the CDR3 is TGTGCCAGCAGCTCCGCCGGGACTAAAGCCTACGAGCAGTACTTC. V gene TRBV7-2 combines with J gene TRBJ2-7; 7 nucleotides align to TRBD2. CDR1 is SGHTA, CDR2 FQGNSA, per germline. The CDR3 totals 15 residues. The V segment lost 4 bases and the J segment 2 bases; nucleotides outside the gene matches: 8.

The chain has TRBV7-2 and TRBJ1-1; TRBD1 aligns across 8 bases. The CDR3 length is 13 residues. V dropped 4 bases and J dropped 6; count of bases not matched to a gene: 4. CDR1 SGHTA and CDR2 FQGNSA come from the germline V gene. CDR3 protein: CASSWTGKAEAFF. The DNA of the CDR3 is TGTGCCAGCAGCTGGACAGGGAAGGCTGAAGCTTTCTTT.

J is TRBJ2-1 and V is TRBV7-8; 8 bases are shared with TRBD1. Germline CDR1 reads SGHVS; CDR2 reads FQNEAQ. V lost 5 bases to trimming and J lost 5 bases; unmatched junction nucleotides: 8. The CDR3 extends over 15 amino acids. Here the CDR3 DNA reads TGTGCCAGCAGCACGGACAGGGCGGTAAACAATGAGCAGTTCTTC. Translation: CASSTDRAVNNEQFF. The complete variable domain, with remaining parts taken from reference TRBV7-8 and TRBJ2-1, reads GAGVSQSPRYKVAKRGQDVALRCDPISGHVSLFWYQQALGQGPEFLTYFQNEAQLDKSGLPSDRFFAERPEGSVSTLKIQRTQQEDSAVYLCASSTDRAVNNEQFFGPGTRLTVL.

This chain links TRBV6-4 with TRBJ2-1; 7 bases are shared with TRBD1. The CDR3 is 14 residues long. J lost 3 bases, V lost 2 bases, and 1 base had no gene match. Germline-derived CDR1 and CDR2 are MRHNA and SNTAGT. CDR3 sequence (DNA): TGTGCCAGCAGTGACAGGGGGCTCTACAATGAGCAGTTCTTC. This gives the protein CASSDRGLYNEQFF.

This chain links TRBV19 with TRBJ1-5, with 7 bases lining up with TRBD1. Germline trimming cut 3 bases from V and 0 bases from J; bases unmatched to any gene: 8. CDR3 length: 17 amino acids. Germline values: CDR1 LNHDA, CDR2 SQIVND (reference sequence). CDR3 sequence (DNA): TGTGCCAGTAGTATGGGTCAGGGGGGTATTAGCAATCAGCCCCAGCATTTT. This sequence encodes CASSMGQGGISNQPQHF. Variable domain in full (rest from reference TRBV19 and TRBJ1-5): DGGITQSPKYLFRKEGQNVTLSCEQNLNHDAMYWYRQDPGQGLRLIYYSQIVNDFQKGDIAEGYSVSREKKESFPLTVTSAQKNPTAFYLCASSMGQGGISNQPQHFGDGTRLSIL.

With respect to this clone: In the same sample, other DNA sequences code for this CDR3. This chain joins TRBV5-1 and TRBJ1-1; a possible D gene is TRBD1 (6 bases). Trimming removed 0 bases from V and 5 bases from J, with 8 bases in between. The CDR3 consists of 13 residues. Germline values: CDR1 SGHRS, CDR2 YFSETQ. The CDR3: CASSLGGPTEAFF. In DNA, the CDR3 is TGCGCCAGCAGCTTGGGGGGGCCTACTGAAGCTTTCTTT.

The chain has TRBV2 and TRBJ1-2; D is ambiguous. The V end lost 6 bases, the J end lost 8 bases, and 16 bases lay between the germline ends. Germline V lookup: CDR1 SNHLY, CDR2 FYNNEI. The CDR3 is made up of 13 amino acids. The CDR3 bases are TGTGCCAGCAGCCCTAGTACCTTATGGGGCTACACCTTC. Translated, it gives CASSPSTLWGYTF.

This sequence joins TRBV7-3 and TRBJ2-1; 9 nucleotides align to TRBD2. There are 16 residues in the CDR3. Germline V gives CDR1 SGHTA, CDR2 FQGTGA. V gave up 2 bases and J gave up 6 bases; unmatched junction bases: 8. CDR3 residues: CASSLLATSGRNEQFF. The CDR3, as DNA: TGTGCCAGCAGCTTACTAGCAACTAGCGGGCGCAATGAGCAGTTCTTC.

A few counts support this clone. The rearrangement links TRBV4-1 to TRBJ2-7, with 9 bases identical to TRBD1. The V gene's germline CDR1 is MGHRA and CDR2 YSYEKL. V was clipped by 4 bases and J by 1 base; unmatched bases: 14. This CDR3 has 18 residues. The CDR3 here is CASSRNTRPGTGSYEQYF. Here the CDR3 DNA reads TGCGCCAGCAGCCGGAATACCAGACCCGGGACAGGGTCCTACGAGCAGTACTTC.

The chain is built from TRBV11-3 and TRBJ2-3; D is possibly TRBD1 (5 bases). There are 15 residues in the CDR3. Germline V gene sequence: CDR1 SGHNT, CDR2 YENEEA. Between the trimmed V and J ends, which lost 2 bases and 0 bases, there was a span of 9 bases. The CDR3 DNA sequence: TGTGCCAGCAGCTTACAGGGAAGGAGCACAGATACGCAGTATTTT. Protein: CASSLQGRSTDTQYF.

The V and J genes are TRBV9 and TRBJ2-1; D is undetermined. The CDR3 consists of 14 residues. Germline CDR1 and CDR2: SGDLS and YYNGEE. Between the trimmed V and J ends, which lost 0 bases and 8 bases, there was a span of 12 bases. CDR3 nucleotide sequence: TGTGCCAGCAGCGTAGAAACCCCAGTGGATGAGCAGTTCTTC. Translated: CASSVETPVDEQFF.

V usage is TRBV5-4 and J usage is TRBJ1-1; D may be TRBD1 (5 bases). Between the trimmed V and J ends, which lost 4 bases and 5 bases, there was a span of 18 bases. Germline values: CDR1 SGHNT, CDR2 YYREEE (reference sequence). The CDR3 sequence is 15 residues long. The CDR3 coding sequence is TGTGCCAGCAGCGGCGGGGCCTCAAGGGAGACTGAAGCTTTCTTT. Translated: CASSGGASRETEAFF.

The CDR3 reads CASSEAPRSQPQHF. The CDR3 nucleotides read TGTGCCAGCAGTGAAGCCCCTAGGAGTCAGCCCCAGCATTTT. The chain recombines TRBV6-1 with TRBJ1-5; D is ambiguous. Trimming removed 0 bases from V and 6 bases from J, with 9 bases in between. Germline V gene lookup returns CDR1 MNHNS and CDR2 SASEGT. This CDR3 spans 14 amino acids.

The chain is built from TRBV19 and TRBJ1-2; the D is unclear. CDR1 is LNHDA and CDR2 is SQIVND in the germline V gene (reference sequence). The CDR3 is made up of 11 amino acids. V lost 5 bases and J lost 8, with 9 bases in between. The CDR3 spells CASSAIPGYTF. The CDR3 coding sequence is TGTGCCAGTAGTGCTATCCCGGGCTACACCTTC.

This clone has just one count. The gene calls are TRBV15 and TRBJ2-1, with 12 bases that match TRBD2. The CDR3 length is 19 residues. The J segment lost 4 bases and the V segment lost 0 bases, leaving 10 bases of the junction unmatched. The germline V gene encodes CDR1 LNHNV and CDR2 YYDKDF (reference sequence). The CDR3 nucleotides are TGTGCCACCAGCAGAGAAATTCTAGCGGGGGGGAATCCTTACAATGAGCAGTTCTTC. It codes for CATSREILAGGNPYNEQFF.

The V gene is TRBV6-5, the J gene TRBJ2-2; maybe TRBD1 (6 bases). This CDR3 contains 13 residues. Germline CDR1 MNHEY, CDR2 SVGAGI. Trimming took 6 bases from V and 5 from J, leaving 10 bases between them. CDR3 DNA sequence: TGTGCCAGCAGGGAGACAGGTACCGGGGAGCTGTTTTTT. Translated, it gives CASRETGTGELFF.

In this sample, this clone turned up a few times. The chain combines TRBV13 with TRBJ2-3; tentatively, D is TRBD1 (6 bases). From germline, CDR1 is PRHDT and CDR2 FYEKMQ (reference sequence). This CDR3 spans 15 amino acids. V was clipped by 2 bases and J by 4 bases, with 13 bases between them. CDR3 DNA: TGTGCCAGCAGCTTATGGGGGCAGGGCGCAGATACGCAGTATTTT. It codes for CASSLWGQGADTQYF.

The chain joins TRBV7-3 to TRBJ1-3; D is perhaps TRBD1 (5 bases). Germline loops: CDR1 SGHTA, CDR2 FQGTGA. The CDR3 is 15 amino acids. V was clipped by 8 bases and J by 1 base, with 15 bases between them. DNA of the CDR3: TGTGCCAGCGGTCAGGGAAGAAGGTCTGGAAACACCATATATTTT. Amino acid sequence: CASGQGRRSGNTIYF.